These T cell receptor beta chains were read from a single sample in a study of patients and donors after allogeneic stem cell transplantation. Via MiXCR, TCRdb re-called the RT-PCR reads, giving one row per CDR3 protein. The table includes 200,000 to 250,000 distinct CDR3 sequences, over 12% detected once. Specimen: blood, either unsorted or a sorted T cell fraction (not recorded which). The receptors were gathered from a human donor who was either an allogeneic HSCT recipient or a stem cell or donor lymphocyte infusion donor (not recorded which). It is not recorded whose cells these are; they may come from a transplant donor. CDR3s include the opening cysteine and the closing phenylalanine or tryptophan. The order of the fields is D gene, V gene, J gene, clone size, CDR3 DNA, CDR3 protein. D genes are given only for firm matches. Clone size is not always given. Where it is, it says once, few, many or a class for expanded clones.

D gene: TRBD1
V gene: TRBV4-2
J gene: TRBJ1-4
clone size: few
CDR3 DNA: TGTGCCAGCAGCCCCCGGGACAGGGGGCTGGGGGGTGAAAAACTGTTTTTT
CDR3 protein: CASSPRDRGLGGEKLFF

D gene: TRBD1
V gene: TRBV11-3
J gene: TRBJ1-6
clone size: few
CDR3 DNA: TGTGCCAGCAGCTCCGGGGACAGGAGAAATTCACCCCTCCACTTT
CDR3 protein: CASSSGDRRNSPLHF

D gene: TRBD2
V gene: TRBV19
J gene: TRBJ2-5
clone size: -
CDR3 DNA: TGTGCCAGTAGTATAGGCGGGAGTGGTGAGACCCAGTACTTC
CDR3 protein: CASSIGGSGETQYF

D gene: -
V gene: TRBV9
J gene: TRBJ2-7
clone size: few
CDR3 DNA: TGTGCCAGCAGCCCCAGGGGTAGGGACGAGCAGTACTTC
CDR3 protein: CASSPRGRDEQYF

D gene: TRBD1
V gene: TRBV15
J gene: TRBJ1-2
clone size: many
CDR3 DNA: TGTGCCACCAGCAGAGATCGGACAGGGGACTATGGCTACACCTTC
CDR3 protein: CATSRDRTGDYGYTF

D gene: TRBD2
V gene: TRBV7-2
J gene: TRBJ2-3
clone size: -
CDR3 DNA: TGTGCCAGCAGCTCTCACGGGGGGGGCACAGATACGCAGTATTTT
CDR3 protein: CASSSHGGGTDTQYF

D gene: -
V gene: TRBV3-1
J gene: TRBJ2-1
clone size: few
CDR3 DNA: TGTGCCAGCGGGGGGCTAGGAGGGGTAGGTGAGCAGTTCTTC
CDR3 protein: CASGGLGGVGEQFF

D gene: TRBD1
V gene: TRBV20-1
J gene: TRBJ1-1
clone size: -
CDR3 DNA: TGCAGTGCGACCCGGGACAGCACTGAAGCTTTCTTT
CDR3 protein: CSATRDSTEAFF

D gene: TRBD2
V gene: TRBV19
J gene: TRBJ2-5
clone size: few
CDR3 DNA: TGTGCCAGTAGTATCGAGGGCGGGAGGTTAACTTCGGAGACCCAGTACTTC
CDR3 protein: CASSIEGGRLTSETQYF

D gene: -
V gene: TRBV25-1
J gene: TRBJ2-7
clone size: -
CDR3 DNA: TGTGCCAGCATGGGGTCGGGTCCCTACGAGCAGTACTTC
CDR3 protein: CASMGSGPYEQYF

D gene: -
V gene: TRBV7-9
J gene: TRBJ2-3
clone size: few
CDR3 DNA: TGTGCCAGCAGCTTAGAGGGCAGGACCACTAGCACAGATACGCAGTATTTT
CDR3 protein: CASSLEGRTTSTDTQYF

D gene: TRBD1
V gene: TRBV5-1
J gene: TRBJ2-5
clone size: many
CDR3 DNA: TGCGCCAGCAGCTTGTTTTCAGGGGGTGTCGGAGAGACCCAGTACTTC
CDR3 protein: CASSLFSGGVGETQYF

D gene: -
V gene: TRBV7-3
J gene: TRBJ2-2
clone size: many
CDR3 DNA: TGTGCCAGCAGCTTAGGCTGGGGCACCGGGGAGCTGTTTTTT
CDR3 protein: CASSLGWGTGELFF

D gene: TRBD1
V gene: TRBV12-3/TRBV12-4
J gene: TRBJ2-7
clone size: -
CDR3 DNA: TGTGCCAGCAGCCATGGGACAGGAGGGGAGCAGTACTTC
CDR3 protein: CASSHGTGGEQYF

D gene: -
V gene: TRBV18
J gene: TRBJ1-3
clone size: -
CDR3 DNA: TGTGCCAGCTCACCAGGGGAGTCAACTAGAAACACCATATATTTT
CDR3 protein: CASSPGESTRNTIYF

D gene: TRBD2
V gene: TRBV29-1
J gene: TRBJ2-7
clone size: few
CDR3 DNA: TGCAGCGCCAAACCGGGACTAGGGACGGGCGAGCAGTACTTC
CDR3 protein: CSAKPGLGTGEQYF

D gene: TRBD1
V gene: TRBV5-1
J gene: TRBJ1-1
clone size: -
CDR3 DNA: TGCGCCAGCAGCTTGTTGGTTAGGACAGGGGGCACTGAAGCTTTCTTT
CDR3 protein: CASSLLVRTGGTEAFF

D gene: -
V gene: TRBV6-1
J gene: TRBJ1-2
clone size: many
CDR3 DNA: TGTGCCAGCAGTGAACGGGGAGTTCGGCCTGGCTACACCTTC
CDR3 protein: CASSERGVRPGYTF

D gene: -
V gene: TRBV30
J gene: TRBJ1-1
clone size: -
CDR3 DNA: TGTGCCTGGAACAGCCTGCAGGGAACTGAAGCTTTCTTT
CDR3 protein: CAWNSLQGTEAFF

D gene: -
V gene: TRBV20-1
J gene: TRBJ1-5
clone size: -
CDR3 DNA: TGCAGTGCTAGAGATCCCAAGGGCATAAGTCAGCCCCAGCATTTT
CDR3 protein: CSARDPKGISQPQHF

D gene: -
V gene: TRBV10-2
J gene: TRBJ2-3
clone size: few
CDR3 DNA: TGCGCCAGCAGCCGCGACACGCGAATTAGAGCGCAGTATTTT
CDR3 protein: CASSRDTRIRAQYF

D gene: -
V gene: TRBV15
J gene: TRBJ2-3
clone size: few
CDR3 DNA: TGTGCCACCAGCAGATGGGGTTCGGGGATGGGGGGAGATACGCAGTATTTT
CDR3 protein: CATSRWGSGMGGDTQYF

D gene: -
V gene: TRBV20-1
J gene: TRBJ2-7
clone size: few
CDR3 DNA: TGCAGTGCTAGAGCCCGAAGAGAGCCGTCCTACGAGCAGTACTTC
CDR3 protein: CSARARREPSYEQYF

D gene: -
V gene: TRBV27
J gene: TRBJ2-2
clone size: -
CDR3 DNA: TGTGCCAGCAGTTTCGTCCCCGTTACCGGGGAGCTGTTTTTT
CDR3 protein: CASSFVPVTGELFF

D gene: TRBD1
V gene: TRBV18
J gene: TRBJ2-7
clone size: -
CDR3 DNA: TGTGCCAGCTCACTGACAGGGGATACCTACGAGCAGTACTTC
CDR3 protein: CASSLTGDTYEQYF

D gene: TRBD2
V gene: TRBV7-3
J gene: TRBJ2-1
clone size: -
CDR3 DNA: TGTGCCAGCAGCTCCACAGCTAGCGGGAGGGTCAACAATGAGCAGTTCTTC
CDR3 protein: CASSSTASGRVNNEQFF

D gene: -
V gene: TRBV2
J gene: TRBJ1-4
clone size: -
CDR3 DNA: TGTGCCAGCAGTAGGGCGGATTATGAAAAACTGTTTTTT
CDR3 protein: CASSRADYEKLFF

D gene: TRBD1
V gene: TRBV10-3
J gene: TRBJ1-2
clone size: many
CDR3 DNA: TGTGCCATCAGTAAAGACAGGGGTGGCTACACCTTC
CDR3 protein: CAISKDRGGYTF

D gene: -
V gene: TRBV4-1
J gene: TRBJ2-2
clone size: many
CDR3 DNA: TGCGCCAGCAGCCAAGATGAATCCAAGTCCGGGGAGCTGTTTTTT
CDR3 protein: CASSQDESKSGELFF

D gene: -
V gene: TRBV20-1
J gene: TRBJ2-7
clone size: -
CDR3 DNA: TGCAGTGCGTCGGCGATTCAGGGAACCTTCTCCTACGAGCAGTACTTC
CDR3 protein: CSASAIQGTFSYEQYF

D gene: TRBD1
V gene: TRBV2
J gene: TRBJ2-7
clone size: -
CDR3 DNA: TGTGCCAGCGGGACAGGGGCCCTATCCTACGAGCAGTACTTC
CDR3 protein: CASGTGALSYEQYF

D gene: -
V gene: TRBV20-1
J gene: TRBJ2-5
clone size: -
CDR3 DNA: TGCAGTGCTGAGTCCGGGTGGCGGAACCAAGAGACCCAGTACTTC
CDR3 protein: CSAESGWRNQETQYF

D gene: -
V gene: TRBV12-3/TRBV12-4
J gene: TRBJ2-7
clone size: -
CDR3 DNA: TGTGCCAGCAGTTTTTTTTTCGGCAGCTACTACGAGCAGTACTTC
CDR3 protein: CASSFFFGSYYEQYF

D gene: -
V gene: TRBV29-1
J gene: TRBJ1-3
clone size: few
CDR3 DNA: TGCAGCGCGACCGGCGGGACCTCTGGAAACACCATATATTTT
CDR3 protein: CSATGGTSGNTIYF

D gene: -
V gene: TRBV5-1
J gene: TRBJ1-1
clone size: -
CDR3 DNA: TGCGCCAGCAGCTTGGACGGAGGGGACACTGAAGCTTTCTTT
CDR3 protein: CASSLDGGDTEAFF

D gene: -
V gene: TRBV20-1
J gene: TRBJ1-3
clone size: many
CDR3 DNA: TGCAGTGCTAGAGAGCCAGTGAGAGGAAACACCATATATTTT
CDR3 protein: CSAREPVRGNTIYF

D gene: -
V gene: TRBV10-3
J gene: TRBJ2-1
clone size: many
CDR3 DNA: TGTGCCACTCAACAGCGTTCCAATGAGCAGTTCTTC
CDR3 protein: CATQQRSNEQFF

D gene: -
V gene: TRBV5-1
J gene: TRBJ2-1
clone size: -
CDR3 DNA: TGCGCCAGCAGCTTGGGTCGGAGTGAGCAGTTCTTC
CDR3 protein: CASSLGRSEQFF

D gene: TRBD2
V gene: TRBV20-1
J gene: TRBJ2-5
clone size: many
CDR3 DNA: TGCAGTGCTAGAGTCCTGGGGATGACTAGCGGGTCACCAGAGACCCAGTACTTC
CDR3 protein: CSARVLGMTSGSPETQYF

D gene: TRBD2
V gene: TRBV15
J gene: TRBJ2-3
clone size: few
CDR3 DNA: TGTGCCACCAGCAGACTGCGGGGGGGTAGCACAGATACGCAGTATTTT
CDR3 protein: CATSRLRGGSTDTQYF

D gene: -
V gene: TRBV15
J gene: TRBJ1-2
clone size: many
CDR3 DNA: TGTGCCACCAGCAGAACTGACAGCTTGTTTTATGGCTACACCTTC
CDR3 protein: CATSRTDSLFYGYTF

D gene: TRBD1
V gene: TRBV12-3/TRBV12-4
J gene: TRBJ1-6
clone size: few
CDR3 DNA: TGTGCCAGCAGCCCCGGGACAGGGGGGTCACCCCTCCACTTT
CDR3 protein: CASSPGTGGSPLHF